Each of the 8 T cell receptor beta chains below was sequenced from the same sample in a study of sequential checkpoint blockade in melanoma. The treatment: randomized to nivolumab then ipilimumab (arm A) or the reverse (arm B). The assay was immunoSEQ multiplex PCR, and TCRdb's table has in-frame clones only and misses some. This repertoire shows about 12,000 clones, under 80% found once; its top ten account for more than 20%. The material sequenced was CD8+ T cells sorted from blood (inferred from file names), taken from a patient given nivolumab and ipilimumab in sequence. The receptors come from a human donor with melanoma.

This chain joins TRBV27 and TRBJ1-1, with D possibly TRBD1 on 6 matching bases. Germline V gene sequence: CDR1 MNHEY, CDR2 SMNVEV (reference sequence). The CDR3 sequence is 18 residues long. V lost 2 bases and J lost 3, with 22 bases in between. CDR3 nucleotides: TGTGCCAGCAGTTTAAAGGGGCCATACAGGGTAGCTGACACTGAAGCTTTCTTT. It encodes CASSLKGPYRVADTEAFF.

The chain recombines TRBV7-9 with TRBJ1-1; 8 bases line up with TRBD1. The CDR3 runs 17 residues. Trimming cost V 5 bases and J 1 base; bases outside gene matches: 12. CDR1 is SEHNR and CDR2 is FQNEAQ in the germline V gene (reference sequence). The CDR3 coding sequence is TGTGCCAGCAGCATCATCGGACAGGGAGCGGGGAACACTGAAGCTTTCTTT. Translating gives CASSIIGQGAGNTEAFF.

This rearrangement joins TRBV11-2 to TRBJ1-3, with TRBD1 identical over 7 bases. Germline CDR1 and CDR2: SGHAT and FQNNGV. This CDR3 has 15 amino acids. The V segment lost 5 bases and the J segment 1 base; nucleotides outside the gene matches: 5. CDR3 loop: CASSQDRTSGNTIYF. The CDR3 bases are TGTGCCAGCAGCCAGGACAGGACGTCTGGAAACACCATATATTTT. Drawing the rest from reference TRBV11-2 and TRBJ1-3, the complete variable domain is EAGVAQSPRYKIIEKRQSVAFWCNPISGHATLYWYQQILGQGPKLLIQFQNNGVVDDSQLPKDRFSAERLKGVDSTLKIQPAKLEDSAVYLCASSQDRTSGNTIYFGEGSWLTVV.

This clone occurred a few times. The CDR3 spells CASSWVARDEQFF. CDR3 coding DNA: TGTGCCAGCAGTTGGGTAGCGCGGGATGAGCAGTTCTTC. This sequence joins TRBV27 and TRBJ2-1; maybe TRBD2 (5 bases). V dropped 4 bases and J dropped 8 bases, with 12 bases sitting between them. The CDR3 consists of 13 residues. Germline CDR1 reads MNHEY; CDR2 reads SMNVEV (reference sequence).

The rearrangement joins TRBV6-5 to TRBJ2-5; 7 nucleotides line up with TRBD1. The V gene's germline CDR1 is MNHEY and CDR2 SVGAGI. Trimming cost V 5 bases and J 3 bases; bases outside gene matches: 6. The CDR3 is 14 amino acids. CDR3 sequence: CASSASTGEETQYF. In DNA form, the CDR3 reads TGTGCCAGCAGTGCCTCAACAGGGGAAGAGACCCAGTACTTC.

V and J are TRBV7-9 and TRBJ1-2; D perhaps matches TRBD1 (5 bases). Germline V CDR1 and CDR2: SEHNR, FQNEAQ (reference sequence). There are 14 residues in the CDR3. V dropped 5 bases and J dropped 2 bases, with 12 bases sitting between them. The CDR3 nucleotides are TGTGCCAGCAGCCTCACAGGTTCCAACTATGGCTACACCTTC. Amino acid sequence: CASSLTGSNYGYTF.

This sequence joins TRBV4-1 and TRBJ2-1, with 10 bases identical to TRBD2. V lost 1 base and J lost 10; bases outside the gene matches: 7. The CDR3 spans 15 residues. Germline V gene sequence: CDR1 MGHRA, CDR2 YSYEKL. The DNA of the CDR3 is TGCGCCAGCAGCCAAGGGACTAGCGGTCTCGTCGAGCAGTTCTTC. This encodes CASSQGTSGLVEQFF.

The V call is TRBV7-9, the J call TRBJ2-7; 9 bases are shared with TRBD1. The junction had 8 bases not matched to a gene; V was cut back by 4 bases and J by 4 bases. The CDR3 has 15 residues. Germline loops: CDR1 SEHNR, CDR2 FQNEAQ (reference sequence). The CDR3 region is CASSSRDRDRYEQYF. Here the CDR3 DNA reads TGTGCCAGCAGCTCCCGGGACAGGGATAGATACGAGCAGTACTTC.